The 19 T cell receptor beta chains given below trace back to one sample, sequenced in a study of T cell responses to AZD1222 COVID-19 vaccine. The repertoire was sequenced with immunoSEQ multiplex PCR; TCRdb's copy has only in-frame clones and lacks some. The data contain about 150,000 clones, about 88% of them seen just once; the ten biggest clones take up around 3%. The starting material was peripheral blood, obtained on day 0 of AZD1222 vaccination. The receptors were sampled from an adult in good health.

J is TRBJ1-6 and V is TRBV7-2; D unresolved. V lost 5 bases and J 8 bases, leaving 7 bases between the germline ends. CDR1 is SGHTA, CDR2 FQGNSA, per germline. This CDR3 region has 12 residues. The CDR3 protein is CASSRSDSPLHF. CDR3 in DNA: TGTGCCAGCAGCCGGTCGGATTCACCCCTCCACTTT.

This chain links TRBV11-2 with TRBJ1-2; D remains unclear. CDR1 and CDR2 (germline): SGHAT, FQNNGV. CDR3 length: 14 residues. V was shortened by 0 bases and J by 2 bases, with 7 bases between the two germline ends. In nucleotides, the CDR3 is TGTGCCAGCAGCTTAGACAGACTAAACTATGGCTACACCTTC. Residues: CASSLDRLNYGYTF.

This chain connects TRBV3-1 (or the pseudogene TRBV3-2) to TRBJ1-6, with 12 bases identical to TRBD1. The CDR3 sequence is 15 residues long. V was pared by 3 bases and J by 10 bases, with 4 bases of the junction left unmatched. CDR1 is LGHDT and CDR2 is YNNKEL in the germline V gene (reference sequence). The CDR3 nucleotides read TGTGCCAGCAGCCAGGGGACAGGGGGCATCTCACCCCTCCACTTT. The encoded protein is CASSQGTGGISPLHF.

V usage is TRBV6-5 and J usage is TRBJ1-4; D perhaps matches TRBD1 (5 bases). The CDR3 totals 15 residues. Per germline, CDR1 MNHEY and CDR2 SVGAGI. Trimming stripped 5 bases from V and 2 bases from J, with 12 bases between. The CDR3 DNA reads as TGTGCCAGCAGTCCCACCACAGGCACTAATGAAAAACTGTTTTTT. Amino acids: CASSPTTGTNEKLFF.

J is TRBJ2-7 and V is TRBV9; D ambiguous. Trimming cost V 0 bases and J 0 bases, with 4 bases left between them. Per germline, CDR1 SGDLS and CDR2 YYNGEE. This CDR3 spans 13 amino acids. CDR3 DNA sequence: TGTGCCAGCAGCGTAGGGATCTCCTACGAGCAGTACTTC. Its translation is CASSVGISYEQYF.

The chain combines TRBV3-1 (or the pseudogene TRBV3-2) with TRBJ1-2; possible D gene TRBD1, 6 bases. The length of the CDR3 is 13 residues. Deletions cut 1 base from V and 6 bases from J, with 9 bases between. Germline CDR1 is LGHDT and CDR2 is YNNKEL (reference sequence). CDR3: CASSQGGPNGYTF. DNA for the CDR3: TGTGCCAGCAGCCAAGGGGGGCCGAATGGCTACACCTTC.

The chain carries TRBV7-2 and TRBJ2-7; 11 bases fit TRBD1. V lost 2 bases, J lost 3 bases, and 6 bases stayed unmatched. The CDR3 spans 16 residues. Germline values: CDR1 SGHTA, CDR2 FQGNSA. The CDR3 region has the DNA TGTGCCAGCAGCTTACAGGGGACAGGGGGTATCTACGAGCAGTACTTC. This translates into CASSLQGTGGIYEQYF.

This CDR3 is CASDTGINYGYTF. The CDR3 region has the DNA TGTGCCAGCGACACAGGGATCAACTATGGCTACACCTTC. J is TRBJ1-2 and V is TRBV6-5; D is possibly TRBD1 (6 bases). Germline CDR1 reads MNHEY; CDR2 reads SVGAGI. The CDR3 covers 13 residues. Trimming cost V 8 bases and J 2 bases, with 12 bases left between them.

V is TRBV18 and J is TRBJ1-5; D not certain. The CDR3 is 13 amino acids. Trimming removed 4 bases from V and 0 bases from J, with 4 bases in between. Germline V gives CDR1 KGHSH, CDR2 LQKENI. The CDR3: CASSHSSNQPQHF. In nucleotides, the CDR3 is TGTGCCAGCTCACACTCTAGCAATCAGCCCCAGCATTTT.

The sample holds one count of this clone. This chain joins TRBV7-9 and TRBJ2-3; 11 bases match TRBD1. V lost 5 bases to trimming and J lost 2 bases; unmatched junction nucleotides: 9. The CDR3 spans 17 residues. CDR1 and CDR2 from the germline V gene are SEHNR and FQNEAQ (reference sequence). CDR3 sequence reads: CASSLLGDRGITDTQYF. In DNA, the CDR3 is TGTGCCAGCAGCCTCCTCGGGGACAGGGGGATCACAGATACGCAGTATTTT.

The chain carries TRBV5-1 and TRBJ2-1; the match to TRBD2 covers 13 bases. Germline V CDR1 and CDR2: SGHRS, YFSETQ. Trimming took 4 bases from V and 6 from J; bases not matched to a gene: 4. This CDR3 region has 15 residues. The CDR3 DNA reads TGCGCCAGCAGCATGGGACTAGCGGGGATCAATGAGCAGTTCTTC. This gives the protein CASSMGLAGINEQFF.

This CDR3 is CASTTLTRPQHF. CDR3 nucleotides: TGTGCCAGCACGACGCTAACCAGGCCCCAGCATTTT. The chain joins TRBV28 to TRBJ1-5; no clear D gene. This CDR3 is 12 amino acids long. Germline CDR1 MDHEN, CDR2 SYDVKM. Trimming removed 7 bases at V and 9 bases at J, with 13 bases between.

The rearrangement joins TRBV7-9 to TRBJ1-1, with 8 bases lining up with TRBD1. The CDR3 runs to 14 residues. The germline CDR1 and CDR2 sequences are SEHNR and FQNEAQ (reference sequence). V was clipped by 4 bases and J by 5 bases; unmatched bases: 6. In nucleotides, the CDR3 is TGTGCCAGCAGCTGGGACAGGCGGGGTACTGAAGCTTTCTTT. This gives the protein CASSWDRRGTEAFF. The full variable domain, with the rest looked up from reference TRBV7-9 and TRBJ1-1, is DTGVSQNPRHKITKRGQNVTFRCDPISEHNRLYWYRQTLGQGPEFLTYFQNEAQLEKSRLLSDRFSAERPKGSFSTLEIQRTEQGDSAMYLCASSWDRRGTEAFFGQGTRLTVV.

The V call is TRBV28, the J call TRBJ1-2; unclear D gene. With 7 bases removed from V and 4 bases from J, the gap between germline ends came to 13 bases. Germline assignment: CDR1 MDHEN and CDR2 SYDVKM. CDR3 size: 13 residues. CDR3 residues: CASTRTGPYGYTF. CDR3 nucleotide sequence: TGTGCCAGCACAAGAACGGGCCCCTATGGCTACACCTTC.

CDR3 nucleotide sequence: TGTGCCAGTAGTATAAGCGGACAGGGGGCCACCTACGAGCAGTACTTC. Translation gives CASSISGQGATYEQYF. The V call is TRBV19, the J call TRBJ2-7; TRBD1 matches at 11 bases. The CDR3 sequence is 16 residues long. Germline V lookup: CDR1 LNHDA, CDR2 SQIVND (reference sequence). Trimming removed 2 bases from V and 2 bases from J; junction bases left unmatched: 5.

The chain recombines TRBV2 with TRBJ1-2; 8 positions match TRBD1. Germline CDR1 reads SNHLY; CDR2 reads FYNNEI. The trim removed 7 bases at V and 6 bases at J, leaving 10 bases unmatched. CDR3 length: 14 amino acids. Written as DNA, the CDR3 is TGTGCCAGCACCCGAGAGGGACAGGTTGATGGCTACACCTTC. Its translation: CASTREGQVDGYTF.

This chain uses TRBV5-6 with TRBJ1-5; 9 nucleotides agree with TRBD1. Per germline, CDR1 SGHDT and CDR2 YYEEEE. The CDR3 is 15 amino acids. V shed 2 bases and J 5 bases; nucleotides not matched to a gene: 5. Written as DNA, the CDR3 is TGTGCCAGCAGCTTAACAGGGGGCGGGGATCAGCCCCAGCATTTT. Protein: CASSLTGGGDQPQHF.

CDR3 sequence reads: CASSLGRINEKLFF. The DNA for the CDR3 is TGTGCCAGCAGCTTGGGGCGGATTAATGAAAAACTGTTTTTT. This chain links TRBV5-6 with TRBJ1-4; D gene uncertain. The CDR3 is 14 amino acids. Trimming pared 0 bases from V and 4 bases from J, leaving 7 bases between. Germline assignment: CDR1 SGHDT and CDR2 YYEEEE.

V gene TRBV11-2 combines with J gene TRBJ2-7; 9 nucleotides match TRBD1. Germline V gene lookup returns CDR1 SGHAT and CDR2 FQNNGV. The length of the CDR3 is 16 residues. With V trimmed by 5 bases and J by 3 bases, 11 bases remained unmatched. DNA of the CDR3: TGTGCCAGCAGCGGACAGGGGATCTCCTCCGACTACGAGCAGTACTTC. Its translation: CASSGQGISSDYEQYF.